Each of the 10 T cell receptor beta chains below was sequenced from the same sample in a study of CD8+CD57+ T cells in acquired aplastic anemia. CD8+CD57+ cell expansion had been shown by flow cytometry in patients chosen for sequencing. Genomic DNA provided the template from which TCR beta VDJ and CDR3 profiles were obtained. TCRdb analysed the reads with MiXCR anew, one entry per CDR3 protein. The sample consists of around 500,000 distinct CDR3 sequences, about a third of them appearing once. The sequenced sample was sorted CD4+, CD8+, or CD8+CD57+ T cells (not recorded which) from PBMCs. The receptors were sampled from a human donor with aplastic anemia.

In its sample, this clonotype was seen many times. The V call is TRBV7-9, the J call TRBJ2-7; D ambiguous. The length of the CDR3 is 13 residues. Per the germline V gene, CDR1 is SEHNR and CDR2 is FQNEAQ (reference sequence). V lost 4 bases, J lost 3 bases, and 10 bases lay in between. CDR3 loop: CASSSELGYEQYF. DNA of the CDR3: TGTGCCAGCAGCTCAGAGTTGGGCTACGAGCAGTACTTC.

This clonotype has ten or more counts. The V and J genes are TRBV7-9 and TRBJ2-5, with D possibly being TRBD1 (6 bases). Trimming stripped 6 bases from V and 7 bases from J, with 15 bases between. Germline V gene data show CDR1 as SEHNR and CDR2 as FQNEAQ (reference sequence). CDR3 length equals 13 residues. The CDR3 spells CASRDRQVGTQYF. CDR3 nucleotides: TGTGCCAGCAGGGACCGACAGGTGGGGACCCAGTACTTC.

CDR3 DNA: TGCGCCAGCAGCCACCATCGACAGACTAGCTACGAGCAGTACTTC. This translates into CASSHHRQTSYEQYF. The V call is TRBV4-3, the J call TRBJ2-7, with D maybe TRBD2 (6 bases). V lost 3 bases, J lost 3 bases, and 15 bases lay in between. CDR3 size: 15 residues. CDR1 and CDR2 from the germline V gene are LGHNA and YSLEER.

The chain links TRBV30 to TRBJ1-6; D uncertain. Germline-derived CDR1 and CDR2 are GTSNPN and SVGIG (reference sequence). The CDR3 totals 13 residues. V was trimmed by 7 bases and J by 10 bases, leaving 17 bases between them. CDR3 in amino acids: CASSGLRGSPLHF. The CDR3 nucleotides read TGTGCCTCTTCAGGCCTCCGGGGATCACCCCTCCACTTT.

This clonotype was observed a few times. V is TRBV5-1 and J is TRBJ2-7, with 15 nucleotides matching TRBD2. The CDR3 length is 19 residues. V dropped 0 bases and J dropped 6; count of bases not matched to a gene: 13. From germline, CDR1 is SGHRS and CDR2 YFSETQ. The DNA of the CDR3 is TGCGCCAGCAGCTTGGCGTCGTCTTGGACTAGCGGGAGGGCGCGCGAGCAGTACTTC. This encodes CASSLASSWTSGRAREQYF.

This clonotype was detected ten times or more. This chain uses TRBV25-1 with TRBJ1-1; D gene uncertain. Germline CDR1 reads MGHDK; CDR2 reads SYGVNS. The CDR3 length is 14 residues. V dropped 1 base and J dropped 6 bases, with 12 bases sitting between them. The CDR3 DNA reads as TGTGCCAGCAGTGAATTTTCGGGGAAATCTGAAGCTTTCTTT. Amino acids: CASSEFSGKSEAFF.

This clonotype was detected many times. A read error may produce the germline difference seen at one junction end. The V and J genes are TRBV2 and TRBJ1-5; D remains unclear. Germline CDR1 reads SNHLY; CDR2 reads FYNNEI. This CDR3 contains 14 residues. The CDR3 DNA reads TGCGCCAGCAGTGAGTCGAGAGGCAATCAGCCCCAGCATTTT. Protein sequence: CASSESRGNQPQHF.

Details on this clonotype: With a much larger clone just one base away, this may be a read error. V and J are TRBV7-8 and TRBJ2-3; D uncertain. This CDR3 has 12 amino acids. Germline values: CDR1 SGHVS, CDR2 FQNEAQ. The V end was cut by 5 bases, the J end by 6 bases, with 9 bases between. The CDR3: CASSMTGDTQYF. In DNA, the CDR3 is TGTGCCAGCAGCATGACCGGGGATACGCAGTATTTT.

This clonotype was detected many times. This chain links TRBV7-6 with TRBJ2-7, with 13 positions matching TRBD2. The ends lost 1 base at V and 5 bases at J; junction bases unmatched: 2. The CDR3 has 15 amino acids. Germline CDR1 reads SGHVS; CDR2 reads FNYEAQ. The CDR3 DNA reads TGTGCCAGCAGCTTAGGGACTAGCGGGAGTGACGAGCAGTACTTC. Amino acids: CASSLGTSGSDEQYF.

This clonotype was recorded a few times. In DNA, the CDR3 is TGTGCCAGCACCTCGACGGGGTCTTGGGTGAACTATGGCTACACCTTC. Amino acids: CASTSTGSWVNYGYTF. This chain connects TRBV13 to TRBJ1-2; D is unresolved. The CDR3 totals 16 residues. Germline-derived CDR1 and CDR2 are PRHDT and FYEKMQ (reference sequence). V lost 7 bases and J 2 bases, leaving 20 bases between the germline ends.